These 24 T cell receptor beta chains were all obtained from the same sample, sequenced in a study of response to subunit inactivated influenza vaccine (dated by TCRdb to about 2018). The receptor library was made with RT-PCR. Sequencing instrument: Illumina HiSeq 2500. TCRdb trimmed public reads at Q25 via fastp, called clones via MiXCR and kept in-frame beta chains. CDR3 protein sequences are deduplicated, and each keeps its most common genes and DNA. This sample comprises roughly 780,000 distinct CDR3 sequences, roughly 20% of them detected only once. Of the sample, roughly a tenth is held by the ten largest clones. The input for sequencing was PBMCs from blood, taken roughly 5 days after vaccination. The source of these receptors is a man aged 50 to 60 who received an inactivated influenza vaccine. Donor details come from another sample of the same person, matched by shared clones.

The chain is built from TRBV6-5 and TRBJ1-4; the D gene is possibly TRBD1 (5 bases). This CDR3 has 16 residues. Trimming removed 0 bases from V and 7 bases from J, with 15 bases in between. In germline, CDR1 is MNHEY, CDR2 SVGAGI. The CDR3 region has the DNA TGTGCCAGCAGTTACTCTTGGGGAGGGGAAGGTGAAAAACTGTTTTTT. Translation: CASSYSWGGEGEKLFF.

This clonotype was recorded a few times. The CDR3 sequence: CASSFSRNYGYTF. The CDR3 bases are TGTGCCAGCAGTTTCAGTCGCAACTATGGCTACACCTTC. The chain combines TRBV27 with TRBJ1-2; no clear D. Trimming took off 3 bases at V and 2 bases at J, with 7 bases between the two ends. The CDR3 consists of 13 residues. The germline V gene encodes CDR1 MNHEY and CDR2 SMNVEV (reference sequence).

A few counts support this clonotype. This chain links TRBV29-1 with TRBJ2-2, with TRBD1 matching 10 bases. Germline-derived CDR1 and CDR2 are SQVTM and ANQGSEA. The CDR3 runs 13 residues. The V gene end was trimmed by 4 bases and the J gene end by 6 bases; junction bases not matched to a gene: 2. Written as DNA, the CDR3 is TGCAGCGTTGGGACAGGGGGTTCCGGGGAGCTGTTTTTT. Encoded protein: CSVGTGGSGELFF.

Only a few counts were recorded for this clonotype. V gene TRBV4-2 combines with J gene TRBJ2-7; D is unclear. V lost 0 bases and J 0 bases, leaving 6 bases between the germline ends. The CDR3 consists of 14 residues. Germline-derived CDR1 and CDR2 are LGHNA and YNFKEQ. The CDR3: CASSQDLHSYEQYF. CDR3 sequence (DNA): TGTGCCAGCAGCCAAGACTTGCACTCCTACGAGCAGTACTTC.

There are many counts of this clonotype. The chain joins TRBV20-1 to TRBJ2-3; D is unclear. Trimming took 0 bases from V and 9 from J, leaving 10 bases between them. The CDR3 has 12 amino acids. CDR1 DFQATT and CDR2 SNEGSKA come from the germline V gene (reference sequence). In DNA form, the CDR3 reads TGCAGTGCTAGAGATCACGTCCTAACGCAGTATTTT. This codes for CSARDHVLTQYF.

The rearrangement links TRBV4-2 to TRBJ1-6; 7 bases fit TRBD1. The V gene's germline CDR1 is LGHNA and CDR2 YNFKEQ. CDR3 size: 15 residues. With V trimmed by 4 bases and J by 5 bases, 5 bases remained unmatched. The CDR3 region is CASSPGTVNNSPLHF. The CDR3 DNA follows: TGTGCCAGCAGCCCCGGGACAGTAAATAATTCACCCCTCCACTTT.

The chain recombines TRBV19 with TRBJ1-5; D perhaps matches TRBD1 (5 bases). V gave up 6 bases and J gave up 0 bases, with 15 bases separating them. The CDR3 totals 16 residues. CDR1 is LNHDA, CDR2 SQIVND, per germline (reference sequence). The CDR3: CASRQADLNSNQPQHF. In DNA, the CDR3 is TGTGCCAGTAGACAGGCGGATCTAAATAGCAATCAGCCCCAGCATTTT. Full variable domain (rest looked up from reference TRBV19 and TRBJ1-5): DGGITQSPKYLFRKEGQNVTLSCEQNLNHDAMYWYRQDPGQGLRLIYYSQIVNDFQKGDIAEGYSVSREKKESFPLTVTSAQKNPTAFYLCASRQADLNSNQPQHFGDGTRLSIL.

The V gene is TRBV7-9, the J gene TRBJ1-2; 7 bases are a match to TRBD1. CDR1 and CDR2 from the germline V gene are SEHNR and FQNEAQ (reference sequence). The CDR3 is made up of 16 amino acids. Losses at the gene ends were 4 bases for V and 1 base for J; bases not matched to a gene: 9. The CDR3 reads CASSSTTGSLNYGYTF. The CDR3 nucleotides are TGTGCCAGCAGCTCAACGACAGGGTCCCTTAACTATGGCTACACCTTC.

This CDR3 is CASSTYSTSSSSTDTQYF. CDR3 DNA sequence: TGTGCCAGCAGTACATACTCTACTAGCAGCTCTAGCACAGATACGCAGTATTTT. V and J are TRBV6-1 and TRBJ2-3, with TRBD2 as a possible D gene (6 bases). The CDR3 spans 18 residues. Germline V gene sequence: CDR1 MNHNS, CDR2 SASEGT. The ends were cut back, 5 bases at V and 0 bases at J, with 21 bases in the middle.

The J gene is TRBJ1-5, the V gene TRBV20-1; D gene ambiguous. V was trimmed by 0 bases and J by 0 bases, leaving 9 bases between them. Germline CDR1 reads DFQATT; CDR2 reads SNEGSKA (reference sequence). The CDR3 has 15 residues. CDR3 amino acids: CSARDFTNSNQPQHF. The CDR3 DNA follows: TGCAGTGCTAGAGATTTTACGAATAGCAATCAGCCCCAGCATTTT.

V gene TRBV6-1 combines with J gene TRBJ2-1; possibly TRBD1 for D (5 bases). V gave up 7 bases and J gave up 8 bases, with 21 bases separating them. The CDR3 extends over 15 amino acids. Germline CDR1 and CDR2: MNHNS and SASEGT. As DNA, the CDR3 is TGTGCCAGCACCGGAAGCCGCCTTTGGGGCGATGAGCAGTTCTTC. Encoded protein: CASTGSRLWGDEQFF.

There are a few counts of this clonotype. CDR3 sequence reads: CASSYSGLAGEGWSGANVLTF. The CDR3 region has the DNA TGTGCCAGCAGTTACTCAGGGCTAGCGGGAGAAGGTTGGTCTGGGGCCAACGTCCTGACTTTC. V is TRBV6-2 or TRBV6-3 and J is TRBJ2-6, with TRBD2 matching over 10 bases. Germline-derived CDR1 and CDR2 are MNHEY and SVGEGT. There are 21 residues in the CDR3. V lost 0 bases to trimming and J lost 1 base; unmatched junction nucleotides: 12.

This clonotype was found a few times. The V call is TRBV20-1, the J call TRBJ2-3; 9 bases line up with TRBD2. This CDR3 is 15 amino acids long. Germline V gene sequence: CDR1 DFQATT, CDR2 SNEGSKA (reference sequence). V was pared by 0 bases and J by 4 bases, with 5 bases of the junction left unmatched. In DNA, the CDR3 is TGCAGTGCTAGAGACGTGCGGGGGGGCCCAGATACGCAGTATTTT. Protein sequence: CSARDVRGGPDTQYF.

This clonotype has a handful of counts. The CDR3 protein is CSARDLGSLETQYF. CDR3 in DNA: TGCAGTGCTAGAGATCTGGGTAGCCTAGAGACCCAGTACTTC. The chain carries TRBV20-1 and TRBJ2-5; D not certain. CDR1 is DFQATT and CDR2 is SNEGSKA in the germline V gene (reference sequence). CDR3 length: 14 residues. Trimming took 0 bases from V and 4 from J, leaving 12 bases between them.

The sample holds a few counts of this clonotype. The V gene is TRBV20-1, the J gene TRBJ2-2, with 13 bases identical to TRBD2. Looked up from germline, CDR1 is DFQATT and CDR2 is SNEGSKA (reference sequence). Germline trimming cut 6 bases from V and 0 bases from J; bases unmatched to any gene: 16. CDR3 length equals 20 residues. CDR3 protein: CSADSRLAGGLRSNTGELFF. In DNA, the CDR3 is TGCAGTGCGGATTCCAGACTAGCGGGAGGCCTTCGGTCGAACACCGGGGAGCTGTTTTTT.

The chain combines TRBV10-2 with TRBJ2-7; 10 bases match TRBD1. This CDR3 has 15 amino acids. Germline values: CDR1 WSHSY, CDR2 SAAADI. V lost 6 bases, J lost 3 bases, and 8 bases stayed unmatched. CDR3 in amino acids: CASREGQGNLYEQYF. The CDR3 DNA follows: TGCGCCAGCAGGGAGGGACAGGGGAATCTCTACGAGCAGTACTTC.

This chain links TRBV11-2 with TRBJ2-5; 14 nucleotides match TRBD2. The J segment lost 3 bases and the V segment lost 2 bases, leaving 14 bases of the junction unmatched. Germline V gene lookup returns CDR1 SGHAT and CDR2 FQNNGV. This CDR3 spans 20 amino acids. The CDR3: CASSLFIRLAGGHGKETQYF. The CDR3 bases are TGTGCCAGCAGCTTATTTATTCGACTAGCGGGGGGGCATGGAAAAGAGACCCAGTACTTC.

V gene TRBV12-3 or TRBV12-4 combines with J gene TRBJ2-5; 12 bases are shared with TRBD2. J was trimmed by 4 bases and V by 3 bases; bases with no gene match: 3. CDR3 length equals 15 residues. In DNA, the CDR3 is TGTGCCAGCAGTTTTTCTAGCGGGGGGGGAGAGACCCAGTACTTC. Translating gives CASSFSSGGGETQYF.

This clonotype was seen more than once but under ten times. The DNA for the CDR3 is TGTGCCAGCAATGGGGACCTTTCGAATCAGCCCCAGCATTTT. The encoded protein is CASNGDLSNQPQHF. The chain is built from TRBV12-3 or TRBV12-4 and TRBJ1-5; possible D gene TRBD1, 5 bases. The CDR3 runs 14 residues. V lost 7 bases to trimming and J lost 4 bases, with 14 bases between them.

This rearrangement joins TRBV9 to TRBJ2-1; possible D gene TRBD2, 6 bases. This CDR3 has 12 residues. The V gene's germline CDR1 is SGDLS and CDR2 YYNGEE. With 4 bases removed from V and 10 bases from J, the gap between germline ends came to 12 bases. CDR3 amino acids: CASSPTSTEQFF. CDR3 DNA sequence: TGTGCCAGCAGCCCCACTAGCACAGAGCAGTTCTTC.

This clonotype was counted between two and nine times. The rearrangement links TRBV6-1 to TRBJ2-1; 10 bases are a match to TRBD1. The length of the CDR3 is 14 residues. V dropped 6 bases and J dropped 7; count of bases not matched to a gene: 6. In germline, CDR1 is MNHNS, CDR2 SASEGT. The CDR3 sequence is CASRRQGAGNEQFF. The CDR3 DNA is TGTGCCAGCAGAAGACAGGGGGCAGGAAATGAGCAGTTCTTC.

This clonotype has more than one count but fewer than ten. V is TRBV10-2 and J is TRBJ2-6; D uncertain. The CDR3 covers 15 residues. The V gene's germline CDR1 is WSHSY and CDR2 SAAADI. The ends were cut back, 6 bases at V and 2 bases at J, with 11 bases in the middle. Written as DNA, the CDR3 is TGCGCCAGCAGCAACAGTCAGGCTGGGGCCAACGTCCTGACTTTC. Protein sequence: CASSNSQAGANVLTF.

The chain combines TRBV6-1 with TRBJ1-1; D gene unclear. The CDR3 is 13 residues long. CDR1 and CDR2 from the germline V gene are MNHNS and SASEGT. Trimming took off 8 bases at V and 3 bases at J, with 13 bases between the two ends. The CDR3 DNA reads as TGTGCCAGCGGTAAAATGACACACACTGAAGCTTTCTTT. It is translated as CASGKMTHTEAFF.

A few counts support this clonotype. V usage is TRBV12-3 or TRBV12-4 and J usage is TRBJ2-3, with 13 bases fitting TRBD2. The junction had 7 bases not matched to a gene; V was cut back by 3 bases and J by 4 bases. CDR3 length equals 17 residues. The CDR3 protein is CASSFGLAGARADTQYF. The CDR3, as DNA: TGTGCCAGCAGTTTTGGACTAGCGGGGGCCCGGGCAGATACGCAGTATTTT.